What follows are 10 T cell receptor beta chains derived from one specimen sequenced in a study of cytomegalovirus exposure and HLA in healthy donors. PCR employed 60 Vbeta and 13 Jbeta primers. Measured with immunoSEQ multiplex PCR; TCRdb has only the in-frame clones, and not every one. The sample table includes 45,000 to 65,000 clones. Material for sequencing was PBMCs. The source of these receptors is a man younger than 35 in good health and CMV-seropositive.

The gene calls are TRBV30 and TRBJ2-5; TRBD1 might be the D (5 bases). Germline assignment: CDR1 GTSNPN and CDR2 SVGIG (reference sequence). This CDR3 has 16 amino acids. Trimming left V 0 bases short and J 1 base short, with 15 bases between. The CDR3 sequence is CAWSVQFRTFQETQYF. The DNA of the CDR3 is TGTGCCTGGAGTGTACAGTTTCGGACATTCCAAGAGACCCAGTACTTC.

The chain carries TRBV7-6 and TRBJ2-5; 9 positions agree with TRBD2. Germline trimming cut 0 bases from V and 4 bases from J; bases unmatched to any gene: 9. The germline V gene encodes CDR1 SGHVS and CDR2 FNYEAQ. This CDR3 has 17 residues. The CDR3 protein is CASSLATTGLAPETQYF. CDR3 sequence (DNA): TGTGCCAGCAGCTTAGCAACTACGGGACTAGCCCCAGAGACCCAGTACTTC.

The chain carries TRBV7-9 and TRBJ2-7; the match to TRBD2 covers 8 bases. Per germline, CDR1 SEHNR and CDR2 FQNEAQ (reference sequence). The V segment lost 8 bases and the J segment 2 bases; nucleotides outside the gene matches: 8. CDR3 length equals 14 residues. CDR3 bases: TGTGCCAGCCCCCCCAGCGGGGGAGCCTACGAGCAGTACTTC. It codes for CASPPSGGAYEQYF.

The chain has TRBV7-2 and TRBJ2-1, with TRBD1 matching over 10 bases. Germline CDR1 and CDR2: SGHTA and FQGNSA. The CDR3 has 15 amino acids. Trimming cost V 4 bases and J 8 bases; bases outside gene matches: 8. Here the CDR3 DNA reads TGTGCCAGCAGCTGGGGGGGACAGGGGACGGATGAGCAGTTCTTC. Its protein product is CASSWGGQGTDEQFF. The entire variable domain, with the rest obtained from reference TRBV7-2 and TRBJ2-1, is as follows: GAGVSQSPSNKVTEKGKDVELRCDPISGHTALYWYRQSLGQGLEFLIYFQGNSAPDKSGLPSDRFSAERTGGSVSTLTIQRTQQEDSAVYLCASSWGGQGTDEQFFGPGTRLTVL.

CDR3 protein: CASSFQAGVDEQFF. In DNA, the CDR3 is TGCGCCAGCAGCTTTCAAGCGGGAGTAGATGAGCAGTTCTTC. The rearrangement uses TRBV5-1 and TRBJ2-1; the match to TRBD2 covers 8 bases. J gave up 8 bases and V 2 bases, and 6 bases lay outside the gene matches. Germline-derived CDR1 and CDR2 are SGHRS and YFSETQ. CDR3 length: 14 residues.

The chain recombines TRBV18 with TRBJ2-7; D possibly corresponds to TRBD2 (5 bases). This CDR3 has 13 amino acids. Looked up from germline, CDR1 is KGHSH and CDR2 is LQKENI. V lost 3 bases to trimming and J lost 5 bases, with 11 bases between them. The CDR3 coding sequence is TGTGCCAGCTCACCCGGTGCCGGGAACGAGCAGTACTTC. Protein sequence: CASSPGAGNEQYF.

J is TRBJ1-2 and V is TRBV5-4; D is unclear. Trimming shortened V by 3 bases and J by 8 bases, and 8 bases separated the two germline ends. The germline CDR1 and CDR2 sequences are SGHNT and YYREEE (reference sequence). There are 11 residues in the CDR3. The CDR3: CASSSGLGYTF. In nucleotides, the CDR3 is TGTGCCAGCAGCTCAGGTTTGGGCTACACCTTC.

This chain links TRBV18 with TRBJ1-5; 7 bases map to TRBD1. Germline CDR1 is KGHSH and CDR2 is LQKENI. V gave up 2 bases and J gave up 1 base; unmatched junction bases: 8. The length of the CDR3 is 17 residues. The CDR3 bases are TGTGCCAGCTCACCAGGGCAGGGGGAAGGGAGCAATCAGCCCCAGCATTTT. This translates into CASSPGQGEGSNQPQHF.

The rearrangement links TRBV6-6 to TRBJ2-7; TRBD2 matches at 7 bases. Germline trimming cut 8 bases from V and 3 bases from J; bases unmatched to any gene: 7. The CDR3 has 13 amino acids. Germline loops: CDR1 MNHNY, CDR2 SVGAGI (reference sequence). This chain's CDR3 is CASGGGVGYEQYF. DNA of the CDR3: TGTGCCAGCGGGGGGGGAGTTGGCTACGAGCAGTACTTC.

The chain has TRBV4-1 and TRBJ2-1; a possible D gene is TRBD2 (7 bases). V was shortened by 2 bases and J by 4 bases, with 12 bases between the two germline ends. This CDR3 is 15 amino acids long. CDR1 and CDR2 from the germline V gene are MGHRA and YSYEKL. The CDR3 DNA reads as TGCGCCAGCAGCCAAATGGGAGGGGGATACAATGAGCAGTTCTTC. It specifies CASSQMGGGYNEQFF.